The 11 T cell receptor beta chains in this list originate from one sample, sequenced in a study of blood T cell repertoires in COVID-19. The repertoire was sequenced with immunoSEQ multiplex PCR; TCRdb's copy has only in-frame clones and lacks some. Of 200,000 or so clones in the sample, roughly 89% were seen once. The specimen was PBMCs or T cells enriched from blood (not recorded which). These receptors all come from a woman aged 40 to 49 with acute COVID-19.

The chain links TRBV4-1 to TRBJ1-2, with 7 bases fitting TRBD1. This CDR3 is 14 amino acids long. J gave up 4 bases and V 3 bases, and 5 bases lay outside the gene matches. Per the germline V gene, CDR1 is MGHRA and CDR2 is YSYEKL. The CDR3 here is CASSQGTARYGYTF. CDR3 nucleotide sequence: TGCGCCAGCAGCCAGGGGACAGCCCGCTATGGCTACACCTTC.

The chain joins TRBV12-5 to TRBJ1-5; D possibly corresponds to TRBD1 (5 bases). The CDR3 contains 17 residues. The germline V and J ends were trimmed by 1 base and 0 bases, with 13 bases remaining between them. Per the germline V gene, CDR1 is LGHNT and CDR2 is FRNRAP. Here the CDR3 reads CASGLAQTAYSNQPQHF. The CDR3 coding sequence is TGTGCTAGTGGTTTGGCCCAGACAGCATATAGCAATCAGCCCCAGCATTTT.

The chain carries TRBV11-1 and TRBJ2-3, with TRBD2 identical over 7 bases. Germline CDR1 SGHAT, CDR2 FQDESV (reference sequence). Trimming at V came to 1 base and at J to 1 base, leaving 2 bases not matched to a gene. This CDR3 region has 15 residues. CDR3 sequence: CASSLDTSGTDTQYF. The CDR3 coding sequence is TGTGCCAGCAGCTTAGATACTAGCGGCACAGATACGCAGTATTTT. The full variable domain, its missing parts supplied by reference TRBV11-1 and TRBJ2-3, is EAEVAQSPRYKITEKSQAVAFWCDPISGHATLYWYRQILGQGPELLVQFQDESVVDDSQLPKDRFSAERLKGVDSTLKIQPAELGDSAMYLCASSLDTSGTDTQYFGPGTRLTVL.

The chain joins TRBV19 to TRBJ2-2; 9 positions match TRBD1. The trim removed 3 bases at V and 5 bases at J, leaving 7 bases unmatched. CDR3 length equals 16 residues. Germline V gene lookup returns CDR1 LNHDA and CDR2 SQIVND (reference sequence). The CDR3 reads CASSMAGQGRTGELFF. As DNA, the CDR3 is TGTGCCAGTAGTATGGCGGGACAGGGAAGGACCGGGGAGCTGTTTTTT.

This chain joins TRBV28 and TRBJ2-2; the D gene is possibly TRBD1 (6 bases). Germline V gene sequence: CDR1 MDHEN, CDR2 SYDVKM. Between the trimmed V and J ends, which lost 5 bases and 5 bases, there was a span of 21 bases. There are 17 residues in the CDR3. CDR3 protein: CASSPDQGQSLTGELFF. CDR3 DNA: TGTGCCAGCAGTCCCGACCAAGGACAGAGTTTAACCGGGGAGCTGTTTTTT.

CDR3 nucleotides: TGCAGTGTAGGGGGGGGCTCGGACTACACCTTC. Its translation: CSVGGGSDYTF. The chain uses TRBV20-1 and TRBJ1-2, with D perhaps matching TRBD1 (6 bases). This CDR3 region has 11 residues. Trimming cost V 7 bases and J 10 bases, with 16 bases left between them. The germline V gene encodes CDR1 DFQATT and CDR2 SNEGSKA (reference sequence).

V usage is TRBV19 and J usage is TRBJ2-1, with D perhaps TRBD1 (6 bases). The CDR3 loop spans 15 amino acids. The V and J ends lost 7 bases and 4 bases respectively, with 17 bases between them. Per the germline V gene, CDR1 is LNHDA and CDR2 is SQIVND (reference sequence). The CDR3 reads CASNPRGTPYNEQFF. CDR3 DNA sequence: TGTGCCAGTAACCCGAGGGGGACCCCATACAATGAGCAGTTCTTC.

The genes are TRBV18 and TRBJ1-1, with D perhaps matching TRBD1 (5 bases). CDR3 length equals 14 residues. Germline V CDR1 and CDR2: KGHSH, LQKENI. Between the trimmed V and J ends, which lost 5 bases and 7 bases, there was a span of 17 bases. The CDR3 bases are TGTGCCAGCTCATTAAGCAGGACCCAGGGTGAAGCTTTCTTT. As protein: CASSLSRTQGEAFF. The variable domain in full, completed from reference TRBV18 and TRBJ1-1, reads NAGVMQNPRHLVRRRGQEARLRCSPMKGHSHVYWYRQLPEEGLKFMVYLQKENIIDESGMPKERFSAEFPKEGPSILRIQQVVRGDSAAYFCASSLSRTQGEAFFGQGTRLTVV.

The rearrangement links TRBV9 to TRBJ1-4, with 8 bases identical to TRBD1. Germline CDR1 is SGDLS and CDR2 is YYNGEE. This CDR3 spans 14 amino acids. J gave up 7 bases and V 3 bases, and 5 bases lay outside the gene matches. This CDR3 reads CASSGQGAPEKLFF. The CDR3 DNA reads as TGTGCCAGCAGCGGCCAGGGGGCGCCTGAAAAACTGTTTTTT.

The J gene is TRBJ2-1, the V gene TRBV14, with 7 bases aligning to TRBD2. The trim removed 2 bases at V and 3 bases at J, leaving 7 bases unmatched. The CDR3 consists of 16 residues. The germline V gene has CDR1 SGHDN and CDR2 FVKESK. The CDR3 DNA sequence: TGTGCCAGCAGCCAAATGGTAGCGGGTCACTACAATGAGCAGTTCTTC. This codes for CASSQMVAGHYNEQFF.

The V call is TRBV6-2 or TRBV6-3, the J call TRBJ2-2, with TRBD2 identical over 13 bases. Germline V CDR1 and CDR2: MNHEY, SVGEGT. This CDR3 is built from 16 residues. The junction had 3 bases not matched to a gene; V was cut back by 2 bases and J by 6 bases. CDR3 DNA: TGTGCCAGCAGTTACGGGACTAGCGGGAAAGCCGGGGAGCTGTTTTTT. This gives the protein CASSYGTSGKAGELFF.